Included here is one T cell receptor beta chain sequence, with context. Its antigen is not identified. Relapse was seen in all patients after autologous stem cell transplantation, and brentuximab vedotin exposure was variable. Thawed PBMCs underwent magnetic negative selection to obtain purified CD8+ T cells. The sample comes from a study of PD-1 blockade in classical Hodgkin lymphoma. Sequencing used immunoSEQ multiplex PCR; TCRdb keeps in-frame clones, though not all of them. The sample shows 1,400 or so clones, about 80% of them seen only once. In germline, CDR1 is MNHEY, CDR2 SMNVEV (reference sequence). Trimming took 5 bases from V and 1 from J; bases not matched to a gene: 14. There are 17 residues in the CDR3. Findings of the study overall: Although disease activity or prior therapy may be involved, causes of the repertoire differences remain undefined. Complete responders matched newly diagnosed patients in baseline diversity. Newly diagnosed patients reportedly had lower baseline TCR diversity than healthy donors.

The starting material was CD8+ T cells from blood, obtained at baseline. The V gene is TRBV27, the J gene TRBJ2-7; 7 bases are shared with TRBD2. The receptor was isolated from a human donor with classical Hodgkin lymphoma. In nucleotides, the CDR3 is TGTGCCAGCAGTGTCAGGGAGGCTAGCGGACCATCCTACGAGCAGTACTTC. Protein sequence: CASSVREASGPSYEQYF.